These 8 T cell receptor beta chains were all obtained from the same sample, sequenced in a study of T cell responses to AZD1222 COVID-19 vaccine. Produced via immunoSEQ multiplex PCR; TCRdb's table is partial and in-frame only. The sample includes approximately 67,000 clones, around 84% of them seen just once. Sequences were derived from peripheral blood, sampled on day 0 of AZD1222 vaccination. Receptors originate from an adult in good health.

The rearrangement uses TRBV6-6 and TRBJ2-2, with 8 bases identical to TRBD2. The ends lost 5 bases at V and 8 bases at J; junction bases unmatched: 13. Germline V CDR1 and CDR2: MNHNY, SVGAGI (reference sequence). The CDR3 loop spans 16 amino acids. The CDR3 here is CASSPFREGPLGELFF. The CDR3 coding sequence is TGTGCCAGCAGTCCCTTCCGGGAGGGCCCTCTGGGGGAGCTGTTTTTT.

A few counts support this clone. The chain carries TRBV28 and TRBJ1-2; TRBD1 matches 8 bases. This CDR3 has 15 amino acids. Trimming took 5 bases from V and 2 from J; bases not matched to a gene: 7. The germline V gene has CDR1 MDHEN and CDR2 SYDVKM. The CDR3 nucleotides are TGTGCCAGCAGTCCCTCCCCAGGGGGCAACTATGGCTACACCTTC. It encodes CASSPSPGGNYGYTF.

This sequence joins TRBV29-1 and TRBJ1-1; D ambiguous. Germline-derived CDR1 and CDR2 are SQVTM and ANQGSEA. This CDR3 region has 14 residues. Trimming left V 2 bases short and J 4 bases short, with 14 bases between. The CDR3 DNA reads as TGCAGCGTTGAATTGGCCTCAGGTGGCACTGAAGCTTTCTTT. This gives the protein CSVELASGGTEAFF.

The CDR3: CSASYRVMNTEAFF. CDR3 nucleotides: TGCAGTGCTAGTTACAGGGTCATGAACACTGAAGCTTTCTTT. The chain is built from TRBV20-1 and TRBJ1-1, with D tentatively TRBD1 (6 bases). Germline-derived CDR1 and CDR2 are DFQATT and SNEGSKA (reference sequence). With 3 bases removed from V and 0 bases from J, the gap between germline ends came to 11 bases. This CDR3 is built from 14 residues.

V gene TRBV10-3 combines with J gene TRBJ1-2, with a tentative D call TRBD1 (6 bases). Germline CDR1 and CDR2: ENHRY and SYGVKD. This CDR3 is built from 14 residues. Deletions cut 0 bases from V and 8 bases from J, with 13 bases between. CDR3 DNA: TGTGCCATCAGTGAGTCGCGGGGGCTCGAGGGCTACACCTTC. It is translated as CAISESRGLEGYTF.

This chain links TRBV27 with TRBJ2-7; D ambiguous. With 3 bases removed from V and 2 bases from J, the gap between germline ends came to 8 bases. The CDR3 has 13 residues. Per the germline V gene, CDR1 is MNHEY and CDR2 is SMNVEV (reference sequence). The CDR3 nucleotides are TGTGCCAGCAGTTTTTCGGTGGCCTACGAGCAGTACTTC. Protein product: CASSFSVAYEQYF.

This chain uses TRBV5-1 with TRBJ1-4, with D possibly TRBD1 on 5 matching bases. Germline values: CDR1 SGHRS, CDR2 YFSETQ. CDR3 length: 16 amino acids. Trimming stripped 0 bases from V and 7 bases from J, with 16 bases between. For the CDR3, the DNA is TGCGCCAGCAGCTTGGTCGCCAGGGCCCTTAGTGAAAAACTGTTTTTT. This codes for CASSLVARALSEKLFF.

Turning to this clone: Other DNA variants within this sample encode the same CDR3. V gene TRBV27 combines with J gene TRBJ2-7, with 8 nucleotides matching TRBD1. The CDR3 loop spans 14 amino acids. Trimming removed 0 bases from V and 2 bases from J; junction bases left unmatched: 0. Germline V gene data show CDR1 as MNHEY and CDR2 as SMNVEV (reference sequence). The CDR3 here is CASSLSGQAYEQYF. CDR3 DNA sequence: TGTGCCAGCAGTTTATCGGGACAGGCCTACGAGCAGTACTTC.